The 24 T cell receptor beta chains below were found in one sample sequenced in a study of blood T cell repertoires in COVID-19. Assay: immunoSEQ multiplex PCR; the TCRdb copy retains only in-frame clones and omits some. The data contain around 400,000 clones, around 92% of them singletons. Sequenced material: peripheral blood. These receptor sequences come from a man in his forties or fifties with acute or convalescent COVID-19.

The chain carries TRBV5-5 and TRBJ1-6; D may be TRBD1 (6 bases). Trimming pared 4 bases from V and 10 bases from J, leaving 15 bases between. Germline V lookup: CDR1 SGHKS, CDR2 YYEKEE (reference sequence). CDR3 size: 14 residues. The CDR3 DNA reads as TGTGCCAGCAGCCCCACAGGGACGGGGTCACCCCTCCACTTT. This encodes CASSPTGTGSPLHF.

The genes are TRBV6-9 and TRBJ1-3, with D maybe TRBD1 (5 bases). The CDR3 is 18 amino acids. V shed 4 bases and J shed 0 bases, with 19 bases lying between them. The V gene's germline CDR1 is MNHGY and CDR2 SVAAGI. CDR3 sequence: CASSSPLPGGSSGNTIYF. The CDR3 coding sequence is TGTGCCAGCAGTTCCCCCCTCCCCGGGGGAAGCTCTGGAAACACCATATATTTT.

V gene TRBV7-6 combines with J gene TRBJ2-1; TRBD2 aligns across 7 bases. The germline CDR1 and CDR2 sequences are SGHVS and FNYEAQ. V trimming: 1 base; J trimming: 3 bases; junction bases outside the gene matches: 9. CDR3 size: 17 residues. CDR3: CASSLGEWRGNYNEQFF. The DNA for the CDR3 is TGTGCCAGCAGCTTAGGAGAGTGGCGGGGGAACTACAATGAGCAGTTCTTC.

The count of this clone is one. The rearrangement links TRBV5-1 to TRBJ1-1; D remains unclear. The CDR3 extends over 14 amino acids. V was clipped by 4 bases and J by 6 bases, with 16 bases between them. CDR1 is SGHRS, CDR2 YFSETQ, per germline. The CDR3 loop is CASSINPEDAEAFF. CDR3 DNA: TGCGCCAGCAGCATTAACCCGGAGGACGCTGAAGCTTTCTTT.

The chain joins TRBV3-1 (or the pseudogene TRBV3-2) to TRBJ2-6; D might be TRBD2 (6 bases). The CDR3 spans 17 residues. Trimming pared 5 bases from V and 0 bases from J, leaving 14 bases between. Germline values: CDR1 LGHDT, CDR2 YNNKEL (reference sequence). As DNA, the CDR3 is TGTGCCAGCAGCACGCAGGGAGGAGGCTCTGGGGCCAACGTCCTGACTTTC. Residues: CASSTQGGGSGANVLTF.

The chain joins TRBV2 to TRBJ2-7; tentatively, D is TRBD1 (5 bases). The CDR3 is made up of 14 amino acids. V was shortened by 5 bases and J by 4 bases, with 15 bases between the two germline ends. Germline CDR1 and CDR2: SNHLY and FYNNEI. Written as DNA, the CDR3 is TGTGCCAGCAGTATAGATAAGGGGTCTTACGAGCAGTACTTC. This sequence encodes CASSIDKGSYEQYF.

About this clone: This sample also contains other DNA sequences that code for the same CDR3. The V call is TRBV6-5, the J call TRBJ1-2; D possibly corresponds to TRBD1 (5 bases). This CDR3 comprises 11 residues. Per germline, CDR1 MNHEY and CDR2 SVGAGI. V dropped 9 bases and J dropped 4 bases, with 9 bases sitting between them. CDR3 nucleotides: TGTGCCAGTGGGGCCCTCTATGGCTACACCTTC. This codes for CASGALYGYTF.

The CDR3 nucleotides read TGTGCCAGCAACCTGGCGGGGAGTGAAAAACTGTTTTTT. This translates into CASNLAGSEKLFF. The rearrangement uses TRBV5-5 and TRBJ1-4; D is ambiguous. This CDR3 is built from 13 residues. The germline CDR1 and CDR2 sequences are SGHKS and YYEKEE (reference sequence). V gave up 6 bases and J gave up 7 bases, with 13 bases separating them.

This chain joins TRBV18 and TRBJ1-3, with unresolved D. Germline loops: CDR1 KGHSH, CDR2 LQKENI. This CDR3 has 16 amino acids. V was cut by 4 bases and J by 0 bases, with 13 bases left in between. In DNA, the CDR3 is TGTGCCAGCTCACAGAGGGAGGGAAACTCTGGAAACACCATATATTTT. This encodes CASSQREGNSGNTIYF.

This clone has just one count. The chain is built from TRBV5-6 and TRBJ1-1; D is unclear. This CDR3 region has 13 residues. V gave up 0 bases and J gave up 5 bases, with 8 bases separating them. The germline gives CDR1 SGHDT, CDR2 YYEEEE. This CDR3 reads CASSLGELTEAFF. The CDR3 DNA reads as TGTGCCAGCAGCTTGGGGGAGTTGACTGAAGCTTTCTTT.

The chain uses TRBV19 and TRBJ1-1, with TRBD1 matching over 8 bases. V lost 5 bases and J lost 5; bases outside the gene matches: 4. The germline V gene has CDR1 LNHDA and CDR2 SQIVND (reference sequence). The CDR3 is 13 amino acids. The CDR3: CASSARTGTEAFF. The CDR3 coding sequence is TGTGCCAGTAGTGCTAGGACAGGGACTGAAGCTTTCTTT.

The V gene is TRBV27, the J gene TRBJ1-1, with D unclear. The CDR3 is 13 amino acids. Trimming left V 5 bases short and J 5 bases short, with 12 bases between. The germline V gene encodes CDR1 MNHEY and CDR2 SMNVEV (reference sequence). In DNA form, the CDR3 reads TGTGCCAGCAGTCCCTCTTTAGTAACTGAAGCTTTCTTT. Translated, it gives CASSPSLVTEAFF.

This clone was counted a single time. The genes are TRBV18 and TRBJ2-7; weak D call: TRBD1 (5 bases). Per germline, CDR1 KGHSH and CDR2 LQKENI. The CDR3 sequence is 13 residues long. Deletions cut 6 bases from V and 4 bases from J, with 13 bases between. CDR3 sequence: CASSDQGKYEQYF. The DNA for the CDR3 is TGTGCCAGCTCGGACCAGGGAAAATACGAGCAGTACTTC.

J is TRBJ1-4 and V is TRBV30, with D possibly TRBD1 on 6 matching bases. Between the trimmed V and J ends, which lost 0 bases and 6 bases, there was a span of 11 bases. Germline V CDR1 and CDR2: GTSNPN, SVGIG (reference sequence). This CDR3 is built from 14 residues. The CDR3 coding sequence is TGTGCCTGGAGTGTACGCAGGGGCCATGAAAAACTGTTTTTT. Its protein product is CAWSVRRGHEKLFF. Together with reference TRBV30 and TRBJ1-4, the CDR3 gives the full variable domain: SQTIHQWPATLVQPVGSPLSLECTVEGTSNPNLYWYRQAAGRGLQLLFYSVGIGQISSEVPQNLSASRPQDRQFILSSKKLLLSDSGFYLCAWSVRRGHEKLFFGSGTQLSVL.

The chain links TRBV27 to TRBJ1-2; the D gene is possibly TRBD1 (5 bases). Trimming removed 2 bases at V and 4 bases at J, with 20 bases between. CDR3 length: 17 residues. CDR1 MNHEY and CDR2 SMNVEV come from the germline V gene (reference sequence). The chain's CDR3 is CASSLRRATGGIYGYTF. The CDR3 nucleotides are TGTGCCAGCAGTTTAAGGAGGGCAACCGGGGGGATCTATGGCTACACCTTC.

This clone came up a few times. The rearrangement joins TRBV27 to TRBJ1-2, with D perhaps matching TRBD1 (6 bases). Between the trimmed V and J ends, which lost 5 bases and 8 bases, there was a span of 15 bases. The CDR3 consists of 13 residues. CDR1 is MNHEY, CDR2 SMNVEV, per germline (reference sequence). The CDR3 protein is CASSQGRGAGYTF. The CDR3 DNA follows: TGTGCCAGCAGTCAAGGCCGGGGGGCAGGCTACACCTTC.

The table lists this clone with a few counts. The chain uses TRBV2 and TRBJ1-2; no clear D. Trimming took off 10 bases at V and 3 bases at J, with 18 bases between the two ends. The germline V gene has CDR1 SNHLY and CDR2 FYNNEI. The CDR3 length is 14 residues. CDR3 in DNA: TGTGCCAACCGGGAGAATAACCTTGACTATGGCTACACCTTC. Protein product: CANRENNLDYGYTF.

This chain links TRBV3-1 (or the pseudogene TRBV3-2) with TRBJ2-2; D may be TRBD1 (6 bases). Between the trimmed V and J ends, which lost 8 bases and 0 bases, there was a span of 13 bases. This CDR3 has 15 residues. Per germline, CDR1 LGHDT and CDR2 YNNKEL (reference sequence). DNA for the CDR3: TGTGCCAGCGGAAGACAGGTGACGAACACCGGGGAGCTGTTTTTT. As protein: CASGRQVTNTGELFF.

The chain joins TRBV29-1 to TRBJ1-5; the match to TRBD1 covers 12 bases. CDR3 size: 16 residues. Germline lookup yields CDR1 SQVTM and CDR2 ANQGSEA. V lost 4 bases and J lost 2; bases outside the gene matches: 6. The CDR3 loop reads CSVAGQGAEGNQPQHF. The CDR3 coding sequence is TGCAGCGTTGCGGGACAGGGGGCAGAGGGCAATCAGCCCCAGCATTTT. The complete variable domain, with remaining parts taken from reference TRBV29-1 and TRBJ1-5, reads SAVISQKPSRDICQRGTSLTIQCQVDSQVTMMFWYRQQPGQSLTLIATANQGSEATYESGFVIDKFPISRPNLTFSTLTVSNMSPEDSSIYLCSVAGQGAEGNQPQHFGDGTRLSIL.

This clone was detected once. The J gene is TRBJ2-1, the V gene TRBV11-2; TRBD2 matches at 10 bases. This CDR3 has 15 amino acids. Germline V lookup: CDR1 SGHAT, CDR2 FQNNGV. V lost 3 bases and J lost 4; bases outside the gene matches: 3. The CDR3 region is CASSLGLAMYNEQFF. The CDR3 DNA follows: TGTGCCAGCAGCTTGGGACTAGCGATGTACAATGAGCAGTTCTTC.

With regard to this clone: In the same sample, other DNA sequences code for this CDR3. The V and J genes are TRBV7-2 and TRBJ1-4; 9 positions agree with TRBD1. The CDR3 runs 14 residues. CDR1 and CDR2 (germline): SGHTA, FQGNSA. Losses at the gene ends were 2 bases for V and 8 bases for J; bases not matched to a gene: 3. In nucleotides, the CDR3 is TGTGCCAGCAGCTTAAGGACAGGGGAAGAAAAACTGTTTTTT. This gives the protein CASSLRTGEEKLFF.

This clone was counted once. CDR3 DNA sequence: TGTGCCATCAGAGGGACTAGCGGGAGGGCCGGACACAATGAGCAGTTCTTC. It yields the protein CAIRGTSGRAGHNEQFF. The chain uses TRBV10-3 and TRBJ2-1; 16 bases fit TRBD2. The CDR3 covers 17 residues. Trimming removed 6 bases from V and 5 bases from J; junction bases left unmatched: 7. Germline CDR1 reads ENHRY; CDR2 reads SYGVKD.

The chain uses TRBV5-1 and TRBJ1-5, with 10 bases lining up with TRBD1. Germline trimming cut 4 bases from V and 2 bases from J; bases unmatched to any gene: 12. The CDR3 runs 18 residues. Germline V gene lookup returns CDR1 SGHRS and CDR2 YFSETQ. For the CDR3, the DNA is TGCGCCAGCAGCCCGACAGGGGGCACCCTGGAGGGCAATCAGCCCCAGCATTTT. This codes for CASSPTGGTLEGNQPQHF. The variable domain in full, with the rest retrieved from reference TRBV5-1 and TRBJ1-5, is KAGVTQTPRYLIKTRGQQVTLSCSPISGHRSVSWYQQTPGQGLQFLFEYFSETQRNKGNFPGRFSGRQFSNSRSEMNVSTLELGDSALYLCASSPTGGTLEGNQPQHFGDGTRLSIL.

The genes are TRBV10-3 and TRBJ1-1; weak D call: TRBD1 (6 bases). The CDR3 has 14 residues. Trimming shortened V by 6 bases and J by 7 bases, and 18 bases separated the two germline ends. Germline V gene data show CDR1 as ENHRY and CDR2 as SYGVKD. The CDR3 region is CAISLQGNYFEAFF. CDR3 in DNA: TGTGCCATCAGCTTACAGGGTAATTATTTTGAAGCTTTCTTT.